Presented here are 4 T cell receptor beta chains from one specimen sequenced in a study of OX40 agonist ivuxolimab in advanced cancers. The protocol used for the library was the immunoSEQ multiplex PCR assay. TCRdb re-hosts the immuneACCESS table, in-frame sequences only. Its copies lack some clones; in the studies checked, an unresolved V gene accounts for under half of them, and the cause for the rest is not known. This sample lists roughly 40,000 clones; less than 85% were detected once. The ten largest account for 1.8% of the sample. The sample in question was CD4+ or CD8+ T cells sorted from blood, obtained in a trial of the OX40 agonist ivuxolimab. The source is an adult with an advanced solid tumor such as melanoma, head and neck, liver or kidney cancer.

V is TRBV7-2 and J is TRBJ2-5, with a weak D call TRBD2 (6 bases). The CDR3 length is 14 residues. Germline values: CDR1 SGHTA, CDR2 FQGNSA. Deletions cut 4 bases from V and 5 bases from J, with 14 bases between. For the CDR3, the DNA is TGTGCCAGCAGCTATGGGGGGTCCAGGGAGACCCAGTACTTC. Amino acid sequence: CASSYGGSRETQYF.

The chain has TRBV27 and TRBJ1-1, with D hard to call. The CDR3 is 14 residues long. Trimming cost V 2 bases and J 10 bases, with 17 bases left between them. Per the germline V gene, CDR1 is MNHEY and CDR2 is SMNVEV (reference sequence). This CDR3 reads CASSLIGGFGRAFF. CDR3 coding DNA: TGTGCCAGCAGTTTAATAGGAGGTTTCGGGAGAGCTTTCTTT.

The J gene is TRBJ1-3, the V gene TRBV29-1; possible D gene TRBD1, 5 bases. Germline assignment: CDR1 SQVTM and CDR2 ANQGSEA. V shed 4 bases and J shed 4 bases, with 14 bases lying between them. The CDR3 sequence is 14 residues long. The CDR3 here is CSVALGGAGNTIYF. CDR3 bases: TGCAGCGTTGCCTTGGGTGGGGCGGGAAACACCATATATTTT. The whole variable domain, remainder taken from reference TRBV29-1 and TRBJ1-3, is SAVISQKPSRDICQRGTSLTIQCQVDSQVTMMFWYRQQPGQSLTLIATANQGSEATYESGFVIDKFPISRPNLTFSTLTVSNMSPEDSSIYLCSVALGGAGNTIYFGEGSWLTVV.

The V call is TRBV7-9, the J call TRBJ1-2; D is perhaps TRBD1 (6 bases). CDR1 and CDR2 (germline): SEHNR, FQNEAQ (reference sequence). There are 13 residues in the CDR3. V shed 5 bases and J shed 5 bases, with 12 bases lying between them. This CDR3 reads CASSLQGRYGYTF. The CDR3 DNA reads TGTGCCAGCAGCCTACAGGGTCGATATGGCTACACCTTC.